The text below deals with one TCR beta chain. This clonotype appeared many times. This clone's antigen is unknown. No base-level quality is on record; no much larger clone is a single base apart. Libraries were prepared through RACE. Sequenced using a NextSeq 500. During library preparation, unique molecular identifiers were attached to individual cDNA molecules so that TCRs could be counted quantitatively and reproducibly. Each blood RNA sample was used to sequence both TCR alpha and TCR beta chains. The authors' pipeline ran thus. A median of about 87,000 TCRs per sample was observed, with a range of roughly 23,224 to 750,000. V, J and CDR3 annotation of the TCR reads was carried out using the Decombinator software suite. For the PS versus PT1 abundance plots, all samples were subsampled to the same number of TCRs (28,000). TCRs were defined as expanded if absent before sensitization and observed at least eight times at the 2-week time point. In-frame beta chains were kept once TCRdb had trimmed the public reads at Q25 with fastp and called clones with MiXCR. Each record represents a unique CDR3 protein, reported with the most common genes and DNA among its rows. TCRdb, not the authors, supplied the V and J calls. The sample profile shows approximately 80,000 distinct CDR3 sequences; 7% to 8% of them were found once. Roughly 1.4% of the sample comes from the top ten.

V and J are truncated by 5 bases and 2 bases respectively, leaving an intervening sequence of 19 bases. CDR1 is given as SNHLY and CDR2 as FYNNEI, both from the germline V gene. From cysteine to phenylalanine, the CDR3 is 17 amino acids long. Only the CDR3 portion is preserved as DNA: 51 bases, with reading frame beginning at the first base. The sample is drawn from a study of human T cells and chemical hapten exposure (dated by TCRdb to about 2021). Notes on the research overall: For sensitization, 2% DPC in acetone was applied to a roughly 2 cm by roughly 2 cm area of upper inner arm skin. Throughout the roughly 26-week study period, patients were also given weekly therapeutic DPC doses on the scalp. Patch testing was done on the upper back using Finn chambers containing 0.01% DPC, and results were scored after 6 days according to International Contact Dermatitis Research Group standards. The patient cohort, mostly female, included alopecia areata with under or over 50% scalp involvement, alopecia totalis and alopecia universalis. Libraries were pooled for sequencing, and per-sample TCR yields varied mainly because of small differences in library volumes within the pool. Peripheral blood TCR repertoire changes were tracked in vivo in alopecia patients during primary and secondary sensitization to the hapten diphenylcyclopropenone (DPC). Patient blood was sampled pre-sensitization (week 0) and at 2, 6 and about 24 weeks after DPC sensitization. Twenty-nine alopecia patients provided blood for TCR sequencing at one to four time points (pre-sensitization, 2, 6 and 24 weeks). Paper-wide results and their limitations: No change with DPC sensitization was found in the number of TCRs above 1 in 1000 frequency, and no evidence of global repertoire structure alterations was found. All patients had alopecia, a presumed autoimmune disease, so their immune response might differ from that of healthy individuals. Repeated subsampling changed both the strength of the expansion versus patch-test correlation and the threshold at which that correlation became significant. A positive correlation was found between the number of PT1 expanded TCRs and patch test score, with significance reached at thresholds 8, 16 and 32 but not 4. Expanded TCRs formed significantly more large CDR3 similarity clusters than pre-sensitization or healthy control sets, consistent with antigen-driven responses.

The sample's time point, from its label and the paper: patch test 1, 2 weeks after DPC sensitization. The treatment or condition label for this specimen denotes: therapeutic diphenylcyclopropenone sensitization with weekly scalp DPC. At every patch-test visit, the blood draw took place before the patch test was put on. Patients were considered eligible if aged 18 to 70, diagnosed with alopecia and deemed suitable for DPC therapy, and patients were excluded if pregnant. Total RNA was extracted from unfractionated whole blood collected in Tempus Blood RNA tubes. The rearranged segments are TRBV2 and TRBJ1-5, with the identity of the D gene unclear. This receptor was identified in a woman in her twenties or thirties with alopecia areata. Some clones in this sample may be carry-over from other donors' samples. The sample here was whole blood, taken in connection with sensitization to the hapten diphenylcyclopropenone (DPC). Here the CDR3 is given as CASSRLGASGGNQPQHF. The DNA sequence reads TGTGCCAGCAGTCGCCTGGGAGCGTCAGGCGGCAATCAGCCCCAGCATTTT.